This T cell receptor beta chain is from a study of CD8+CD57+ T cells in acquired aplastic anemia. Concerning this clonotype: Its target is unknown.

Those patients picked for sequencing had displayed CD8+CD57+ cell expansion on flow cytometry. Everyone among the patients had severe acquired aplastic anemia. Broader study findings: There were 25 to 35 CD8+ CDR3 sequences that occurred in both patients and controls.

J was trimmed by 2 bases and V by 0 bases; bases with no gene match: 7. The CDR3 is 16 amino acids. Germline CDR1 and CDR2: DFQATT and SNEGSKA (reference sequence). CDR3 and TCR beta VDJ profiling relied on a genomic DNA template. TCRdb used MiXCR to reprocess the reads, holding one entry per CDR3 protein. The sample carries 150,000 to 200,000 distinct CDR3 sequences, around 47% recorded once. This rearrangement joins TRBV20-1 to TRBJ2-7; 10 bases fit TRBD1. This clonotype was obtained from a human donor with aplastic anemia. The material sequenced was sorted CD4+, CD8+, or CD8+CD57+ T cells (not recorded which) from PBMCs. CDR3 sequence (DNA): TGCAGTGCTAGAGACCAGACAGGGGGCGAGACCTACGAGCAGTACTTC. Its translation: CSARDQTGGETYEQYF.